A single T cell receptor beta chain is shown here with its context. The sample comes from a study of blood T cell repertoires in COVID-19. At the level of the study: The study drew acute and convalescent COVID-19 samples from the United States, Italy and Spain. Sample material is recorded as cDNA or gDNA derived from T cells, B-cell-depleted T cells, or PBMCs.

Profiled with immunoSEQ multiplex PCR; TCRdb holds only in-frame clones, not every one. Among about 320,000 clones listed, about 85% were seen once. Recruitment covered over 20 US areas and drew participants whose ages spanned roughly 18 to 95 years. The TCR was taken from a woman aged 25 to 39 who had been exposed to COVID-19. The sequenced sample was PBMCs or T cells enriched from blood (not recorded which).

This chain's CDR3 is CASSVDGAGRSYEQYF. The CDR3 DNA is TGTGCCAGCAGCGTAGACGGGGCAGGGAGGTCCTACGAGCAGTACTTC. The chain is built from TRBV9 and TRBJ2-7, with D possibly being TRBD2 (6 bases). This CDR3 comprises 16 residues. V lost 0 bases and J lost 1, with 14 bases in between. Germline V lookup: CDR1 SGDLS, CDR2 YYNGEE.